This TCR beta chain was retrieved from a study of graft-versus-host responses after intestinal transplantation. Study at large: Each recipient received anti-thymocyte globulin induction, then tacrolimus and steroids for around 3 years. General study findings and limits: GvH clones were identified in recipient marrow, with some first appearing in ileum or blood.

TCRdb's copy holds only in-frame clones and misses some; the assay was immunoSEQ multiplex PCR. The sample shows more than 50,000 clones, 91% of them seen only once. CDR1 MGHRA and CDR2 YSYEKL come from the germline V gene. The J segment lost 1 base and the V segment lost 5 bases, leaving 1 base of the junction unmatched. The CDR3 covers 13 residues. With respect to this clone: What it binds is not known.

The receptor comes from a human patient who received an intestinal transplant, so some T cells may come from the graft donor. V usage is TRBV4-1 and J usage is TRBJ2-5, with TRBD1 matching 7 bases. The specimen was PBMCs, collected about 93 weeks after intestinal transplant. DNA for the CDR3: TGCGCCAGCAGCGGGACAGCCCAAGAGACCCAGTACTTC. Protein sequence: CASSGTAQETQYF.